This T cell receptor (beta chain) was sequenced in a study of T cells in Graves' hyperthyroidism and ophthalmopathy. Points from the study as a whole: With a median lead of roughly 6.2 months before onset, the model predicted ophthalmopathy.

RNA transcripts served as the template for amplifying TCR beta CDR3 regions. A first-round RT-PCR of the TCR CDR3 used the HTBI primer set. TCRdb recomputed calls from the multiplex PCR reads with MiXCR, one row per CDR3 protein. The table includes around 370,000 distinct CDR3 sequences, around 20% detected once. V lost 7 bases to trimming and J lost 4 bases, with 14 bases between them. The CDR3 has 13 amino acids. In germline, CDR1 is MNHNS, CDR2 SASEGT. This clonotype has a count of ten or more. Its antigen remains unknown. The sequenced sample consisted of blood. The V call is TRBV6-1, the J call TRBJ2-7; D possibly corresponds to TRBD1 (5 bases). The sequence was collected from a man younger than 35 with Graves' ophthalmopathy. The CDR3 is CASNDAQGYEQYF. In DNA form, the CDR3 reads TGTGCCAGCAACGACGCCCAGGGATACGAGCAGTACTTC.